This T cell receptor (beta chain) appears in the sequencing data of a study of blood T cells in healthy people across ages. With respect to this clonotype: A read error may account for a junction end that differs from germline.

The authors ran a second PCR of about 6 to 12 cycles using a sample-barcoded 5' primer and a J-beta primer mix. All samples gave at least 2.5 million CDR3-containing paired-end reads. TCRdb reprocessed the 5' RACE reads via MiXCR and lists one record per CDR3 protein. The data contain over 550,000 distinct CDR3 sequences, about 30% of them singletons. Germline-derived CDR1 and CDR2 are SGHRS and YFSETQ. The CDR3 totals 13 residues. Total RNA was extracted at no less than 6 micrograms per sample. Sequencing was carried out using blood. The sequence was obtained from an elderly woman in good health. V is TRBV5-1 and J is TRBJ2-3; D is uncertain. DNA of the CDR3: TGCGCCTGCAGCGCCGCAGTAACAGATACGCAGTATTTT. Translated, it gives CACSAAVTDTQYF.